Listed below are T cell receptor beta chains from one sample, sequenced in a study of beta chain features in type 1 diabetes. Clones were sequenced by immunoSEQ multiplex PCR, and TCRdb holds only the in-frame ones, with some missing. The table lists over 600,000 clones, roughly an eighth of them singletons. The specimen sequenced was naive CD4+ T cells from blood. The receptors were sampled from a young man with type 1 diabetes. The CDR3 runs from the conserved cysteine through the conserved F or W.

TRBV9,CASSGLQVGETQYF
TRBV27,CASRTGEYEQFF
TRBV5-1,CASSLSGTGNTEAFF
TRBV6-6,CASSYSTGLNNSPLHF
TRBV6-5,CASTLGGPPAEQFF
TRBV7-9,CASSRLGNTIYF
TRBV25-1,CASSETDGEGSYNEQFF
TRBV11-1,CASSLTWGLNTEAFF
TRBV5-1,CASSATSGGRTDTQYF
TRBV4-3,CASSQDGRLARYYNEQFF
TRBV7-2,CASSFSRTGVFGYTF
TRBV6-1,CASSEEGGGQEGQYF
TRBV9,CASSPQGSGNTIYF
TRBV19,CASSILPNSYNEQFF
TRBV29-1,CSVGGGREHEAFF
TRBV6-5,CASSYKGPRNTEAFF
TRBV7-2,CASTKSKTRTAAKNIQYF
TRBV9,CASSVRLAGVDEQFF
TRBV14,CASSASGQTPSGANVLTF
TRBV5-1,CASSLGQGGETQYF
TRBV11-3,CASSPTQETQYF
TRBV2,CASSDQGPASTDTQYF
TRBV19,CASSIAGVQPQHF
TRBV11-2,CASSSTGGKVDTQYF
TRBV2,CASSEFGGYTF
TRBV4-2,CASSQKDGIGEPQHF
TRBV7-9,CASSPGVEPLHF
TRBV5-1,CASGQGQEHNEQFF
TRBV25-1,CASELGNRDEQYF
TRBV14,CASSDYRGQNEKLFF
TRBV19,CASRGQGAGNTIYF
TRBV5-5,CASSLGRDQPQHF